What follows describes a single TCR beta chain. It lacks a known antigen. This sample was taken from a study of monozygotic twins with inflammatory bowel disease (dated by TCRdb to about 2019). In terms of the full investigation: In total, approximately 28 monozygotic twin pairs made up the full study: 19 Danish pairs, all IBD-discordant, plus nine German pairs, of which four were IBD-concordant and five were IBD-discordant. The search for disease-associated traits relied mainly on comparing IBD patients with their genetically identical healthy co-twins within discordant pairs. Each individual had, on average, about 151 000 unique TCRalpha sequences and 181 000 unique TCRbeta sequences available for analysis. The full study reports these points: Repertoire similarity did not differ between concordant and discordant twins, possibly due to limited statistical power. IBD patients had lower TCRbeta repertoire diversity, measured by the inverse Simpson index, than their healthy co-twins. No single strong signal or clonotype linked to IBD turned up in the results, so the idea that one exists was not supported. Fewer clonotypes were shared with other individuals by IBD patients than by healthy twins, most markedly in patients showing signs of disease activity. Because patients received different immunosuppressive treatments, the repertoires may have picked up extra background noise and variability between individuals. Distinction between different T cell subtypes could not be achieved in the analysis.

Library preparation employed 5' RACE. For each TCR library, approximately 3,700 ng of total RNA was used. For each sample, cDNA synthesis was carried out in eight separate reactions using SMARTScribe reverse transcriptase. Unique molecular identifiers containing a 6-nucleotide sample barcode were introduced through template switching during cDNA synthesis. TCRalpha and TCRbeta cDNA was amplified in two nested PCRs of about 17 and 10 cycles, and bead purification was carried out after each PCR. Before amplification, the cDNA was treated with uracil DNA-glycosylase and purified using the QIAquick PCR purification kit. The second PCR added Illumina TruSeq-compatible adapters along with sample-specific barcodes. TapeStation and Qubit were used to check library quality and concentration, and 5 to 6 ng of each library went into the pool. Pooled libraries were sequenced on an Illumina HiSeq2500 single-index Rapid Run with 2 x 100 bp reads and custom sequencing primers. The paper's processing steps were these. UMI-based consensus assembly with MiGEC version 1.2.6 was used to correct PCR and sequencing errors. MiXCR version 2.1.1 was used for V(D)J alignment, clonotype assembly and CDR3 extraction. To normalise gene usage, clonotype sharing and MAIT/NKT TCR abundance, the top 1000, 10 000 and 20 000 clonotypes in each sample were analysed. Diversity was computed as the inverse Simpson index with the vegan R package after downsampling to 27 000 UMIs. Paired Mann-Whitney U tests were applied to discordant twin pairs, and Benjamini-Hochberg correction was used for multiple testing. TCRdb reprocessed the public reads and reports one entry per CDR3 protein sequence, without DNA. TCRdb, not the authors, supplied the V and J calls. The record for this sample contains fewer than 550,000 distinct CDR3 sequences. Together, the top ten hold 2.4% of the sample.

CDR1 and CDR2, per the germline V gene, are SGHRS and YFSETQ. The CDR3 holds 14 amino acids from the cysteine to the phenylalanine. No DNA has been recorded. From each donor, an approximately 2.5 ml peripheral blood sample was collected into PAXgene tubes and stored at -80 degrees C. Without T cell sorting, total RNA was isolated from whole blood using the PAXgene blood miRNA kit on an automated QIAcube. Peripheral blood from monozygotic twin pairs concordant or discordant for inflammatory bowel disease was subjected to deep TCRalpha and TCRbeta repertoire profiling with unique molecular barcoding. Smoking habits were recorded for all twin pairs, with individuals classified as current, former or never smokers.

This TCR derives from a human donor with ulcerative colitis or Crohn's disease, or a healthy co-twin of an affected twin (not recorded which). The sample comprised blood. The chain couples TRBV5-1 to TRBJ2-7; without DNA, the TCRdb call of TRBD1 cannot be checked. The CDR3 is CASSLRDGAYEQYF.